The 15 T cell receptor beta chains below all came from one sample that was sequenced in a study of identical twins (dated by TCRdb to about 2016). Library method: 5' RACE. Sequencing used an Illumina HiSeq 2000. TCRdb trimmed the raw reads at Q25, called clones with MiXCR and kept productive beta chains. Here each entry gathers all rows of one CDR3 protein and keeps the most common genes and DNA. This sample has roughly 1.6 million distinct CDR3 sequences in its table, and roughly a third of those were observed once. The ten top clones hold 0.27% of the sample. Sequenced sample: cord blood. The receptor source for this set is a newborn girl in good health.

V usage is TRBV28 and J usage is TRBJ1-1, with a tentative D call TRBD1 (6 bases). CDR3 length: 15 amino acids. V was shortened by 5 bases and J by 5 bases, with 18 bases between the two germline ends. Germline CDR1 reads MDHEN; CDR2 reads SYDVKM. CDR3 in amino acids: CASSPPGEGGTEAFF. The CDR3 nucleotides read TGTGCCAGCAGTCCCCCCGGGGAGGGGGGAACTGAAGCTTTCTTT.

This chain joins TRBV25-1 and TRBJ2-7; 8 bases line up with TRBD1. The V gene end was trimmed by 1 base and the J gene end by 6 bases; junction bases not matched to a gene: 14. The CDR3 is 17 amino acids. The V gene's germline CDR1 is MGHDK and CDR2 SYGVNS. The CDR3, as DNA: TGTGCCAGCAGTGAATCTGGACAGGGCTCCTTTGATGGCGAGCAGTACTTC. This encodes CASSESGQGSFDGEQYF.

The chain combines TRBV12-3 or TRBV12-4 with TRBJ1-1, with 10 bases fitting TRBD1. This CDR3 is built from 13 residues. V lost 2 bases and J lost 8; bases outside the gene matches: 2. CDR3 amino acids: CASSLWDRGEAFF. The CDR3 DNA follows: TGTGCCAGCAGTTTATGGGACAGGGGCGAAGCTTTCTTT.

The chain joins TRBV20-1 to TRBJ2-7; tentatively, D is TRBD2 (6 bases). Trimming removed 0 bases at V and 5 bases at J, with 11 bases between. The CDR3 has 13 residues. Germline V gene sequence: CDR1 DFQATT, CDR2 SNEGSKA (reference sequence). CDR3 coding DNA: TGCAGTGCTAGAGAGGTGGGGGGAAACGAGCAGTACTTC. This sequence encodes CSAREVGGNEQYF.

V gene TRBV20-1 combines with J gene TRBJ2-7; 7 bases fit TRBD1. CDR1 is DFQATT and CDR2 is SNEGSKA in the germline V gene (reference sequence). The V and J ends lost 5 bases and 2 bases, in that order; junction bases with no gene match: 21. This CDR3 spans 18 amino acids. The CDR3 reads CSASTYPTGAIPTYEQYF. The CDR3 DNA is TGCAGTGCTTCAACTTATCCCACAGGGGCCATCCCTACCTACGAGCAGTACTTC.

The gene calls are TRBV19 and TRBJ2-5, with a weak D call TRBD2 (10 bases). V dropped 5 bases and J dropped 4 bases, with 23 bases sitting between them. This CDR3 is built from 17 residues. Germline-derived CDR1 and CDR2 are LNHDA and SQIVND (reference sequence). The CDR3 DNA follows: TGTGCCAGTAGTGCCGGGACAGGGACTAGCGTTGGAGAGACCCAGTACTTC. It is translated as CASSAGTGTSVGETQYF.

V and J are TRBV27 and TRBJ2-3; TRBD2 might be the D (5 bases). This CDR3 is 17 amino acids long. Germline V gene lookup returns CDR1 MNHEY and CDR2 SMNVEV (reference sequence). Trimming pared 4 bases from V and 1 base from J, leaving 18 bases between. The CDR3 coding sequence is TGTGCCAGCAGTTCACCCCTACCCGGGGTGGGCACAGATACGCAGTATTTT. Translation: CASSSPLPGVGTDTQYF.

The chain couples TRBV10-3 to TRBJ2-1, with D perhaps TRBD1 (6 bases). Germline CDR1 ENHRY, CDR2 SYGVKD. The CDR3 sequence is 16 residues long. The V end was cut by 3 bases, the J end by 13 bases, with 25 bases between. The CDR3 coding sequence is TGTGCCATCAGTGATTCGGCGGCGCAGGGGCGAGAGACCCAGTTCTTC. It encodes CAISDSAAQGRETQFF.

This clonotype was counted only a few times. The chain has TRBV7-9 and TRBJ2-1, with 12 bases fitting TRBD2. In germline, CDR1 is SEHNR, CDR2 FQNEAQ (reference sequence). The CDR3 sequence is 16 residues long. The V segment lost 5 bases and the J segment 2 bases; nucleotides outside the gene matches: 4. CDR3 sequence: CASSRRTSGAYNEQFF. The CDR3 bases are TGTGCCAGCAGCCGGAGGACTAGCGGGGCCTACAATGAGCAGTTCTTC.

This clonotype was recorded a few times. The chain couples TRBV2 to TRBJ2-7; tentatively, D is TRBD1 (6 bases). The V gene's germline CDR1 is SNHLY and CDR2 FYNNEI. Trimming took off 6 bases at V and 7 bases at J, with 28 bases between the two ends. There are 17 residues in the CDR3. CDR3 in DNA: TGTGCCAGCAGGGGTCTTTCTACAGGGTTCGGGGACAATGAGCAGTACTTC. The encoded protein is CASRGLSTGFGDNEQYF.

This rearrangement joins TRBV5-1 to TRBJ2-7; 7 nucleotides line up with TRBD2. The J call is doubtful: the DNA matches TRBJ2-5 better. This CDR3 comprises 13 residues. Per the germline V gene, CDR1 is SGHRS and CDR2 is YFSETQ. In DNA form, the CDR3 reads TGCGCCAGCAGCATGGGACTATTGGAGACCCAGTACTTC. It codes for CASSMGLLETQYF.

There are a few counts of this clonotype. V and J are TRBV10-3 and TRBJ2-4, with 11 bases matching TRBD1. The better agreement between TRBJ2-7 and the DNA end casts doubt on the J call. The CDR3 is made up of 15 amino acids. Germline CDR1 and CDR2: ENHRY and SYGVKD. This CDR3 is CAISAPGQGAYEQYF. CDR3 in DNA: TGTGCCATCAGCGCACCGGGACAGGGGGCCTACGAGCAGTACTTC.

V is TRBV7-2 and J is TRBJ1-4, with 8 positions matching TRBD1. Losses at the gene ends were 5 bases for V and 4 bases for J; bases not matched to a gene: 6. The CDR3 runs to 15 residues. The germline V gene encodes CDR1 SGHTA and CDR2 FQGNSA. This CDR3 is CASSPQGAYNEKLFF. CDR3 bases: TGTGCCAGCAGCCCGCAGGGGGCGTATAATGAAAAACTGTTTTTT.

The chain uses TRBV28 and TRBJ1-1; TRBD1 might be the D (6 bases). Germline loops: CDR1 MDHEN, CDR2 SYDVKM. The CDR3 spans 14 residues. Trimming removed 5 bases at V and 1 base at J, with 11 bases between. CDR3 sequence: CASSATGSNTEAFF. CDR3 DNA sequence: TGTGCCAGCAGTGCGACAGGTTCGAACACTGAAGCTTTCTTT.

The CDR3 region is CASSPQLTVNTEAFF. Written as DNA, the CDR3 is TGTGCCAGCAGTCCGCAACTTACAGTGAACACTGAAGCTTTCTTT. V usage is TRBV6-5 and J usage is TRBJ1-1; D gene uncertain. V was cut by 5 bases and J by 0 bases, with 13 bases left in between. The length of the CDR3 is 15 residues. Germline CDR1 MNHEY, CDR2 SVGAGI.